This T cell receptor beta chain stems from a study of cytomegalovirus exposure and HLA in healthy donors. Both 60 Vbeta primers and 13 Jbeta primers went into the PCR. The protocol was immunoSEQ multiplex PCR, while the TCRdb copy is restricted to in-frame clones and leaves out a portion. The table has around 140,000 clones, over 60% seen once. The V segment lost 4 bases and the J segment 4 bases; nucleotides outside the gene matches: 14. Germline-derived CDR1 and CDR2 are SGHVS and FNYEAQ. This CDR3 region has 18 residues. This clone appeared a few times. Its target is unknown. Study-wide results and limits: The authors reported that TCR beta sequences could predict HLA-A and HLA-B alleles. These predictions were accurate for most subjects in the first cohort. A later analysis reportedly identified an Asian-associated ancestry cluster as carrying fewer N-insertions than the approximately 670-donor mean. Immune exposure information comprised only CMV serostatus. A missense DCLRE1C variant was associated with V- and J-gene trimming of TCR beta chains in a later analysis, and an independent cohort replicated the association.

What was sequenced was PBMCs. This sequence joins TRBV7-6 and TRBJ2-5, with 11 bases that match TRBD2. The sequence was collected from a man in his forties in good health and CMV-seropositive. This chain's CDR3 is CASSSRGGLAEPGETQYF. CDR3 bases: TGTGCCAGCAGCTCCCGGGGGGGACTAGCGGAGCCTGGAGAGACCCAGTACTTC.